The clone carrying this TCR beta chain appeared many times. Its matching antigen is unknown. The sample originates from a study of T cell repertoires in cytomegalovirus infection. Study-level points and caveats: Cumulative public TCR beta family frequency identified carriers of CMV plus the relevant HLA.

With 2 bases removed from V and 5 bases from J, the gap between germline ends came to 19 bases. From germline, CDR1 is SGHVS and CDR2 FQNEAQ. The CDR3 is 17 amino acids. In TCRdb, the reads were re-called with MiXCR into one record per CDR3 protein. The sample includes over 200,000 distinct CDR3 sequences, roughly 13% seen only once; the top ten take 8.5% to 9%. Specimen: PBMCs. The TCR was taken from a human donor in good health (CMV status not recorded). Some clones in this sample may be carry-over from other donors' samples. The rearrangement links TRBV7-8 to TRBJ2-1; D is perhaps TRBD2 (6 bases). CDR3 sequence reads: CASSLYEGGVLNNEQFF. The CDR3, as DNA: TGTGCCAGCAGCTTATATGAGGGAGGCGTTTTAAACAATGAGCAGTTCTTC.